The clone carrying this T cell receptor (beta chain) was seen a single time. Antigen unknown. This CDR3 has 15 amino acids. Germline CDR1 reads ENHRY; CDR2 reads SYGVKD. Trimming pared 6 bases from V and 2 bases from J, leaving 14 bases between. The record originates from a study of cytomegalovirus exposure and HLA in healthy donors. Study findings and constraints: In an earlier analysis, productive rearrangement rates for most beta V segments clustered near 87% or 30%.

In the PCR, 60 Vbeta and 13 Jbeta primers were used. Profiling relied on immunoSEQ multiplex PCR, and the TCRdb table lists in-frame clones only, not all of them. The sample has 60,000 or so clones, roughly 70% seen once. The chain uses TRBV10-3 and TRBJ2-1; maybe TRBD1 (6 bases). The sequenced sample was PBMCs. The TCR comes from a man aged 45-65 years in good health and CMV-seropositive. In DNA form, the CDR3 reads TGTGCCATCAGAAAATCAGGGGCCCCCTACAATGAGCAGTTCTTC. Its translation: CAIRKSGAPYNEQFF.